This T cell receptor (beta chain) appears in the sequencing data of a study of T cell responses to AZD1222 COVID-19 vaccine. General study results and limits: Unmutated regions of variants are reportedly targeted by nearly half of spike-specific TCRs. Following two doses of AZD1222, Spike-specific TCR breadth and depth rose. AZD1222 recipients seropositive at baseline numbered only 5 to 7.

TCRdb's table, derived via immunoSEQ multiplex PCR, lists solely in-frame clones and lacks some. Among around 120,000 clones listed, approximately 88% were seen once. Concerning this clone itself: Its antigen is currently unknown.

The CDR3 runs to 17 residues. Germline V gives CDR1 SGHDN, CDR2 FVKESK. V was shortened by 2 bases and J by 2 bases, with 16 bases between the two germline ends. The clonotype comes from an adult in good health. The J gene is TRBJ1-3, the V gene TRBV14; D not resolved. The sample consisted of peripheral blood, taken on day 0 of AZD1222 vaccination. CDR3 nucleotide sequence: TGTGCCAGCAGCCAATGGGGTCGGGGAATAGCTGGAAACACCATATATTTT. Its translation: CASSQWGRGIAGNTIYF.